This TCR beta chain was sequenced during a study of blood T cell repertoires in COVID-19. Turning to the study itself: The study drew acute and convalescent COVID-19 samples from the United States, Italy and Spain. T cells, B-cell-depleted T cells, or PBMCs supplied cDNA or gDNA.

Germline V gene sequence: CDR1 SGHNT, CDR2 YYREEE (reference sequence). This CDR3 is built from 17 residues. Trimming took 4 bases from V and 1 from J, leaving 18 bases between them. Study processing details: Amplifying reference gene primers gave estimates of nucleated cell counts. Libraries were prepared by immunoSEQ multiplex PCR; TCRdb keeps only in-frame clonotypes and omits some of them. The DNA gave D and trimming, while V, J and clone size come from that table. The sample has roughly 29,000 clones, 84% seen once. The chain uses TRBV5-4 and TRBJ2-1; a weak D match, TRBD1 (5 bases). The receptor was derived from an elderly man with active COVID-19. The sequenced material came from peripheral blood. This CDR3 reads CASSPASQGRSYNEQFF. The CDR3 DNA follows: TGTGCCAGCAGCCCTGCCTCCCAGGGTAGGTCCTACAATGAGCAGTTCTTC.